Given below is one T cell receptor (beta chain) in context. Its antigen is not identified. This specimen comes from a study of T cell responses to AZD1222 COVID-19 vaccine. Study-level findings and limits: The donors showed a predominance of white British ancestry and of females, with possible underestimation of clonal diversity. Repertoire collection took place solely once the T cell response had peaked.

The V gene's germline CDR1 is GTSNPN and CDR2 SVGIG (reference sequence). V was shortened by 3 bases and J by 6 bases, with 23 bases between the two germline ends. The CDR3 has 16 amino acids. Sequencing used immunoSEQ multiplex PCR; TCRdb keeps in-frame clones, though not all of them. Among roughly 69,000 clones listed, 80% were seen once. The receptor's source is an adult who received the AZD1222 COVID-19 vaccine. V usage is TRBV30 and J usage is TRBJ1-2, with D possibly being TRBD1 (6 bases). Here the sequenced sample was peripheral blood, taken 28 days after the second AZD1222 dose. The CDR3 sequence is CAWRSRLGGIKDGYTF. The CDR3 bases are TGTGCCTGGAGGAGTCGTTTAGGGGGGATTAAAGATGGCTACACCTTC.